This T cell receptor (beta chain) comes out of a study of T cells in Graves' hyperthyroidism and ophthalmopathy. Study-level background: Before treatment of any kind, peripheral blood was taken at initial diagnosis.

Exclusions: uncontrolled infection, other autoimmune disease, pregnancy, lactation. Per the germline V gene, CDR1 is MNHEY and CDR2 is SMNVEV (reference sequence). Trimming took 6 bases from V and 2 from J, leaving 11 bases between them. This CDR3 is built from 13 residues. In regard to this clonotype: The antigen is unknown.

Regions amplified from RNA transcripts were the TCR beta CDR3 regions. The HTBI primer set served for first-round RT-PCR of the TCR CDR3. TCRdb re-analysed the multiplex PCR reads in MiXCR, keeping a single row per CDR3 protein. The profile shows roughly 380,000 distinct CDR3 sequences, about an eighth of them singletons. Regarding the study as a whole: In blood, most of the thyroid clonotypes expanded above 0.001 were also present.

This clonotype was sampled from a woman in her late teens or twenties with Graves' hyperthyroidism. This rearrangement joins TRBV27 to TRBJ2-7, with a weak D call TRBD2 (6 bases). Sequencing was performed on blood. The CDR3: CASRGDSPYEQYF. The CDR3 nucleotides read TGTGCCAGCAGGGGGGACTCTCCCTACGAGCAGTACTTC.